Below are 32 T cell receptor beta chains sequenced from a single sample in a study of blood T cell repertoires in COVID-19. TCRdb keeps only in-frame clones here, not all; method: immunoSEQ multiplex PCR. The sample records around 99,000 clones, 90% being singletons. The specimen was peripheral blood. The receptors shown here come from a man aged 45-65 years with acute or convalescent COVID-19.

The chain carries TRBV24-1 and TRBJ2-7; 10 positions agree with TRBD2. J was trimmed by 4 bases and V by 2 bases; bases with no gene match: 1. The germline V gene has CDR1 KGHDR and CDR2 SFDVKD. This CDR3 comprises 14 residues. In nucleotides, the CDR3 is TGTGCCACCAGTGATTCACTAGCGGGGTACGAGCAGTACTTC. Its translation is CATSDSLAGYEQYF.

This chain uses TRBV15 with TRBJ2-7, with 8 bases matching TRBD2. Germline CDR1 LNHNV, CDR2 YYDKDF (reference sequence). J gave up 4 bases and V 1 base, and 9 bases lay outside the gene matches. This CDR3 is 16 amino acids long. For the CDR3, the DNA is TGTGCCACCAGCAGAGGGGGTAGCGGGATGGGGTACGAGCAGTACTTC. Its translation: CATSRGGSGMGYEQYF. The full variable domain, rest sourced from reference TRBV15 and TRBJ2-7, is DAMVIQNPRYQVTQFGKPVTLSCSQTLNHNVMYWYQQKSSQAPKLLFHYYDKDFNNEADTPDNFQSRRPNTSFCFLDIRSPGLGDTAMYLCATSRGGSGMGYEQYFGPGTRLTVT.

V and J are TRBV7-6 and TRBJ1-1; perhaps TRBD1 as D (6 bases). Germline V gene sequence: CDR1 SGHVS, CDR2 FNYEAQ. Trimming pared 1 base from V and 1 base from J, leaving 7 bases between. The CDR3 is 14 amino acids. CDR3 residues: CASSLVTGNTEAFF. CDR3 in DNA: TGTGCCAGCAGCTTAGTGACAGGGAACACTGAAGCTTTCTTT.

The V gene is TRBV19, the J gene TRBJ1-5; possibly TRBD1 for D (5 bases). The CDR3 is made up of 14 amino acids. Deletions cut 7 bases from V and 4 bases from J, with 14 bases between. Germline assignment: CDR1 LNHDA and CDR2 SQIVND (reference sequence). CDR3 in DNA: TGTGCCAGTAACGGGCAGGGAGGGAATCAGCCCCAGCATTTT. This gives the protein CASNGQGGNQPQHF.

V is TRBV9 and J is TRBJ1-5; D is possibly TRBD1 (5 bases). The CDR3 has 14 residues. The germline V gene has CDR1 SGDLS and CDR2 YYNGEE. V lost 3 bases and J 4 bases, leaving 11 bases between the germline ends. CDR3 nucleotides: TGTGCCAGCAGCGGGGGGGTGTTTAATCAGCCCCAGCATTTT. Translating it yields CASSGGVFNQPQHF.

The gene calls are TRBV5-1 and TRBJ1-5, with unresolved D. The CDR3 is made up of 14 amino acids. V lost 5 bases and J 0 bases, leaving 9 bases between the germline ends. Per germline, CDR1 SGHRS and CDR2 YFSETQ. The CDR3 loop is CASRPDYSNQPQHF. CDR3 in DNA: TGCGCCAGCAGACCCGACTATAGCAATCAGCCCCAGCATTTT.

The chain uses TRBV4-1 and TRBJ1-5; D remains unclear. This CDR3 comprises 16 residues. The germline V and J ends were trimmed by 0 bases and 2 bases, with 11 bases remaining between them. Germline CDR1 reads MGHRA; CDR2 reads YSYEKL. CDR3 sequence: CASSQDNQLGNQPQHF. The CDR3 DNA sequence: TGCGCCAGCAGCCAAGACAATCAACTCGGCAATCAGCCCCAGCATTTT.

V and J are TRBV10-3 and TRBJ1-1; 10 nucleotides line up with TRBD1. J gave up 4 bases and V 9 bases, and 5 bases lay outside the gene matches. Germline CDR1 reads ENHRY; CDR2 reads SYGVKD. There are 13 residues in the CDR3. The CDR3 loop is CAIRQGAGTEAFF. As DNA, the CDR3 is TGTGCCATTAGACAGGGGGCTGGCACTGAAGCTTTCTTT.

The rearrangement joins TRBV29-1 to TRBJ2-7, with 10 bases matching TRBD2. CDR3 length: 14 residues. CDR1 is SQVTM, CDR2 ANQGSEA, per germline. V gave up 3 bases and J gave up 5 bases; unmatched junction bases: 7. Here the CDR3 reads CSVEGASGGHEQYF. The CDR3 DNA follows: TGCAGCGTTGAGGGGGCTAGCGGGGGTCACGAGCAGTACTTC.

The V gene is TRBV7-9, the J gene TRBJ1-2; a weak D match, TRBD1 (5 bases). Germline V gene sequence: CDR1 SEHNR, CDR2 FQNEAQ (reference sequence). Trimming cost V 2 bases and J 1 base, with 14 bases left between them. The CDR3 is made up of 16 amino acids. The CDR3 region is CASSLLPDNHNYGYTF. CDR3 sequence (DNA): TGTGCCAGCAGCTTACTTCCGGACAACCATAACTATGGCTACACCTTC.

This clone is a singleton in its sample. The rearrangement joins TRBV14 to TRBJ1-1; 11 bases agree with TRBD1. The length of the CDR3 is 15 residues. CDR1 is SGHDN and CDR2 is FVKESK in the germline V gene. J lost 3 bases, V lost 5 bases, and 5 bases had no gene match. CDR3 DNA: TGTGCCAGCAGCTGGACAGGGGGCAGGGACACTGAAGCTTTCTTT. Translating it yields CASSWTGGRDTEAFF. Combining the CDR3 with reference TRBV14 and TRBJ1-1 gives the whole variable domain EAGVTQFPSHSVIEKGQTVTLRCDPISGHDNLYWYRRVMGKEIKFLLHFVKESKQDESGMPNNRFLAERTGGTYSTLKVQPAELEDSGVYFCASSWTGGRDTEAFFGQGTRLTVV.

The rearrangement uses TRBV28 and TRBJ1-2; maybe TRBD1 (6 bases). The V end lost 7 bases, the J end lost 2 bases, and 14 bases lay between the germline ends. Germline-derived CDR1 and CDR2 are MDHEN and SYDVKM. The CDR3 has 14 amino acids. CDR3 protein: CASTIQGTNYGYTF. CDR3 nucleotide sequence: TGTGCCAGCACCATACAGGGTACCAACTATGGCTACACCTTC.

This chain connects TRBV11-2 to TRBJ1-2, with a possible D match to TRBD1 (5 bases). The length of the CDR3 is 13 residues. From germline, CDR1 is SGHAT and CDR2 FQNNGV. V shed 5 bases and J shed 3 bases, with 10 bases lying between them. The DNA of the CDR3 is TGTGCCAGCAGCATCCGGGGGGACTATGGCTACACCTTC. It is translated as CASSIRGDYGYTF.

The chain recombines TRBV5-1 with TRBJ1-5, with D hard to call. The CDR3 length is 15 residues. Germline V CDR1 and CDR2: SGHRS, YFSETQ. Trimming shortened V by 0 bases and J by 6 bases, and 13 bases separated the two germline ends. DNA for the CDR3: TGCGCCAGCAGCTTGGCCGGAGGGTTCGGTCAGCCCCAGCATTTT. It encodes CASSLAGGFGQPQHF.

The chain joins TRBV11-2 to TRBJ1-5; tentatively, D is TRBD1 (5 bases). V was clipped by 5 bases and J by 7 bases, with 12 bases between them. Germline V lookup: CDR1 SGHAT, CDR2 FQNNGV. The CDR3 runs to 13 residues. The CDR3 region has the DNA TGTGCCAGCAGCGCCGCGGGGGAACAGCCCCAGCATTTT. Its translation: CASSAAGEQPQHF.

The chain couples TRBV11-2 to TRBJ1-6; 8 nucleotides line up with TRBD1. This CDR3 has 16 amino acids. Losses at the gene ends were 1 base for V and 7 bases for J; bases not matched to a gene: 6. CDR1 SGHAT and CDR2 FQNNGV come from the germline V gene. As DNA, the CDR3 is TGTGCCAGCAGCTTAGGGGCAGGGGGCAGGAATTCACCCCTCCACTTT. As protein: CASSLGAGGRNSPLHF.

The rearrangement uses TRBV5-1 and TRBJ2-3; D gene unclear. The germline V and J ends were trimmed by 6 bases and 2 bases, with 13 bases remaining between them. This CDR3 region has 14 residues. The germline V gene has CDR1 SGHRS and CDR2 YFSETQ. CDR3 coding DNA: TGCGCCAGCACCCCTCGCGGAGACACAGATACGCAGTATTTT. Translation gives CASTPRGDTDTQYF. The whole variable domain, filled in from reference TRBV5-1 and TRBJ2-3, reads KAGVTQTPRYLIKTRGQQVTLSCSPISGHRSVSWYQQTPGQGLQFLFEYFSETQRNKGNFPGRFSGRQFSNSRSEMNVSTLELGDSALYLCASTPRGDTDTQYFGPGTRLTVL.

The chain uses TRBV3-1 (or the pseudogene TRBV3-2) and TRBJ1-3; no firm D call. Germline lookup yields CDR1 LGHDT and CDR2 YNNKEL (reference sequence). This CDR3 has 15 residues. Deletions cut 1 base from V and 5 bases from J, with 12 bases between. In DNA form, the CDR3 reads TGTGCCAGCAGCCAAGGTCCCATAGTAAGAAACACCATATATTTT. This translates into CASSQGPIVRNTIYF.

This clone came up once. J is TRBJ2-3 and V is TRBV19, with TRBD2 identical over 8 bases. The germline V gene has CDR1 LNHDA and CDR2 SQIVND (reference sequence). This CDR3 contains 15 residues. The J segment lost 6 bases and the V segment lost 4 bases, leaving 9 bases of the junction unmatched. The CDR3 sequence is CASSTQPGLVDTQYF. CDR3 nucleotides: TGTGCCAGTAGTACCCAACCGGGACTAGTTGATACGCAGTATTTT.

The gene calls are TRBV5-6 and TRBJ2-1; a possible D gene is TRBD2 (6 bases). This CDR3 has 16 residues. V gave up 4 bases and J gave up 1 base, with 15 bases separating them. Germline CDR1 is SGHDT and CDR2 is YYEEEE. CDR3 loop: CASSPRTIWSYNEQFF. The CDR3 coding sequence is TGTGCCAGCAGCCCAAGGACTATATGGTCCTACAATGAGCAGTTCTTC. The full variable domain, rest sourced from reference TRBV5-6 and TRBJ2-1, is DAGVTQSPTHLIKTRGQQVTLRCSPKSGHDTVSWYQQALGQGPQFIFQYYEEEERQRGNFPDRFSGHQFPNYSSELNVNALLLGDSALYLCASSPRTIWSYNEQFFGPGTRLTVL.

The chain joins TRBV14 to TRBJ2-3, with a possible D match to TRBD1 (6 bases). The CDR3 runs 17 residues. Germline V lookup: CDR1 SGHDN, CDR2 FVKESK. The V end lost 3 bases, the J end lost 2 bases, and 18 bases lay between the germline ends. The CDR3 DNA follows: TGTGCCAGCAGCCACGGACAGTTACGGCCATTCACAGATACGCAGTATTTT. Translation gives CASSHGQLRPFTDTQYF.

The CDR3 loop reads CASSQAGQGSDTQYF. The CDR3 DNA sequence: TGCGCCAGCAGCCAAGCGGGACAGGGGTCAGATACGCAGTATTTT. The chain recombines TRBV4-1 with TRBJ2-3, with 10 bases aligning to TRBD1. Per germline, CDR1 MGHRA and CDR2 YSYEKL. V was pared by 1 base and J by 4 bases, with 2 bases of the junction left unmatched. CDR3 length: 15 amino acids.

The table lists this clone with a few counts. This chain connects TRBV6-6 to TRBJ2-7; D is unclear. This CDR3 is built from 12 residues. V was trimmed by 6 bases and J by 0 bases, leaving 6 bases between them. The germline gives CDR1 MNHNY, CDR2 SVGAGI (reference sequence). The DNA for the CDR3 is TGTGCCAGCAGCCTAAGCTCCTACGAGCAGTACTTC. Its protein is CASSLSSYEQYF.

This sequence joins TRBV13 and TRBJ2-3, with TRBD2 identical over 7 bases. J was trimmed by 1 base and V by 3 bases; bases with no gene match: 1. Germline lookup yields CDR1 PRHDT and CDR2 FYEKMQ (reference sequence). There are 14 residues in the CDR3. In nucleotides, the CDR3 is TGTGCCAGCAGCTTGACTAGCCGCACAGATACGCAGTATTTT. Translation gives CASSLTSRTDTQYF.

The rearrangement joins TRBV6-5 to TRBJ1-2; D possibly corresponds to TRBD1 (6 bases). CDR3 length: 16 amino acids. The germline V gene has CDR1 MNHEY and CDR2 SVGAGI. Trimming removed 0 bases at V and 4 bases at J, with 15 bases between. CDR3 DNA sequence: TGTGCCAGCAGTTACTCGCCCCTGTCAGGGGCCTATGGCTACACCTTC. It encodes CASSYSPLSGAYGYTF.

This clone was counted a single time. The J gene is TRBJ2-2, the V gene TRBV27; maybe TRBD2 (5 bases). Germline values: CDR1 MNHEY, CDR2 SMNVEV (reference sequence). Between the trimmed V and J ends, which lost 3 bases and 4 bases, there was a span of 12 bases. This CDR3 region has 15 residues. For the CDR3, the DNA is TGTGCCAGCAGTTTTCGGGGAGAGGGCACCGGGGAGCTGTTTTTT. Translation gives CASSFRGEGTGELFF.

A single count supports this clone. The gene calls are TRBV6-4 and TRBJ1-5; 7 bases match TRBD1. V lost 6 bases, J lost 1 base, and 9 bases stayed unmatched. The CDR3 spans 16 residues. Germline lookup yields CDR1 MRHNA and CDR2 SNTAGT. The CDR3 DNA reads as TGTGCCAGCAGGGTTAAAACAGGGGCCAGCAATCAGCCCCAGCATTTT. This sequence encodes CASRVKTGASNQPQHF.

This chain links TRBV24-1 with TRBJ1-2; D ambiguous. CDR1 is KGHDR and CDR2 is SFDVKD in the germline V gene. Between the trimmed V and J ends, which lost 2 bases and 1 base, there was a span of 10 bases. This CDR3 has 15 amino acids. The chain's CDR3 is CATSDSSDFNYGYTF. The CDR3 DNA reads as TGTGCCACCAGTGATTCCTCAGACTTTAACTATGGCTACACCTTC.

The J gene is TRBJ1-1, the V gene TRBV6-5; possibly TRBD1 for D (5 bases). CDR3 length equals 14 residues. Deletions cut 8 bases from V and 5 bases from J, with 18 bases between. The V gene's germline CDR1 is MNHEY and CDR2 SVGAGI. CDR3 coding DNA: TGTGCCAGCCTTTTGTCGAGGGGAGGAACTGAAGCTTTCTTT. Its translation is CASLLSRGGTEAFF.

Written as DNA, the CDR3 is TGTGCCAGCTCAAAGGGACAGGAGGGCACCGGGGAGCTGTTTTTT. Its protein product is CASSKGQEGTGELFF. The chain uses TRBV18 and TRBJ2-2, with TRBD1 matching 8 bases. The CDR3 runs to 15 residues. Per germline, CDR1 KGHSH and CDR2 LQKENI. The trim removed 5 bases at V and 4 bases at J, leaving 6 bases unmatched.

This chain uses TRBV6-5 with TRBJ2-1, with 8 bases fitting TRBD2. Losses at the gene ends were 7 bases for V and 4 bases for J; bases not matched to a gene: 3. Germline V gene data show CDR1 as MNHEY and CDR2 as SVGAGI. The CDR3 extends over 13 amino acids. CDR3 region: CASKAGGYNEQFF. DNA of the CDR3: TGTGCCAGCAAGGCGGGAGGATACAATGAGCAGTTCTTC.

This clone was counted once. This chain links TRBV29-1 with TRBJ2-5; D is perhaps TRBD2 (5 bases). The length of the CDR3 is 15 residues. The V end was cut by 4 bases, the J end by 7 bases, with 22 bases between. The germline gives CDR1 SQVTM, CDR2 ANQGSEA. For the CDR3, the DNA is TGCAGCGTTGCCCCCGCGAGGGTAGGAGGAGGGACCCAGTACTTC. This gives the protein CSVAPARVGGGTQYF.